The subject of this entry is one T cell receptor beta chain. Its antigen is currently unknown. These data belong to a study of graft-versus-host responses after intestinal transplantation. Study-wide results and caveats: Some GvH clones appeared in ileal mucosa or blood before recipient bone marrow.

The assay was immunoSEQ multiplex PCR, and TCRdb's table has in-frame clones only and misses some. Here the sample spans more than 95,000 clones, 80% to 95% being singletons. CDR3 length equals 13 residues. Germline loops: CDR1 LNHDA, CDR2 SQIVND (reference sequence). Trimming removed 5 bases at V and 7 bases at J, with 14 bases between. The source was unstimulated CD4+ T cells sorted from spleen or lymph node cells, collected before intestinal transplant. The V gene is TRBV19, the J gene TRBJ1-2, with D unresolved. The source is a human donor who received an intestinal transplant. The CDR3 is CASSLSETGGYTF. The CDR3 nucleotides are TGTGCCAGTAGTTTGTCCGAGACGGGTGGCTACACCTTC.